This note documents a single TCR beta chain sequence. Its antigen is currently unknown. The read is 3 residues too short to cover the CDR3 end, so that end is filled in from the germline J gene. This entry is derived from a study of T cell clonality in common variable immunodeficiency. Only in-frame clones appear in the TCRdb table, and some are missing; sequencing was by immunoSEQ multiplex PCR. Listed here are 32,000 or so clones without any singletons, the top ten holding 6.1%. V shed 4 bases, J shed 0 bases, and the junction held 9 bases outside the gene matches. Germline V gene lookup returns CDR1 GTSNPN and CDR2 SVGIG (reference sequence). The CDR3 loop spans 15 amino acids. Study-level findings and limits: Reportedly, TCR beta sequences from common variable immunodeficiency showed fewer deletions and N-nucleotide insertions.

Sequencing input: peripheral blood mononuclear cells. J is TRBJ2-7 and V is TRBV30, with 7 positions matching TRBD1. This receptor was obtained from a human donor with common variable immunodeficiency. CDR3: CAWTTGTDSSYEQYF. CDR3 DNA, as far as it was read: TGTGCCTGGACTACCGGGACAGATAGCTCCTACGAG.